Listed below are T cell receptor beta chains from one sample, sequenced in a study of T cell changes during pregnancy in multiple sclerosis. Clones were sequenced by immunoSEQ multiplex PCR, and TCRdb holds only the in-frame ones, with some missing. The data show about 38,000 clones, with approximately 94% seen just once and about 0.4% held by the top ten. Source: CD4+ T cells from peripheral blood mononuclear cells, taken in the second trimester of pregnancy. Source of these receptors: a female donor with multiple sclerosis, enrolled in a pregnancy study. CDR3s include the opening cysteine and the closing phenylalanine or tryptophan. A D gene is named only where the DNA matches it firmly. The size entry is marked missing in some rows and otherwise reads once, few, many or a size class.

abundance: NA
d_gene: NA
j_gene: TRBJ2-1
v_gene: TRBV5-5
CDR3nt: TGTGCCAGCAGCCCCTCCCTGTTGGGGGCCCATGAGCAGTTCTTC
CDR3aa: CASSPSLLGAHEQFF

abundance: NA
d_gene: NA
j_gene: TRBJ1-1
v_gene: TRBV5-1
CDR3nt: TGCGCCAGCAGCTCCCAAGGAGGCACTGAAGCTTTCTTT
CDR3aa: CASSSQGGTEAFF

abundance: NA
d_gene: TRBD1
j_gene: TRBJ2-3
v_gene: TRBV5-1
CDR3nt: TGCGCCAGCAGGTCGGGACAGGGGACAGATACGCAGTATTTT
CDR3aa: CASRSGQGTDTQYF

abundance: NA
d_gene: TRBD1
j_gene: TRBJ1-1
v_gene: TRBV5-1
CDR3nt: TGCGCTAGCAGCCACGGGACAGCGAACACTGAAGCTTTCTTT
CDR3aa: CASSHGTANTEAFF

abundance: NA
d_gene: TRBD2
j_gene: TRBJ2-2
v_gene: TRBV2
CDR3nt: TGTGCCAGCAGGCCGGGACTAGCGAGAACCGGGGAGCTGTTTTTT
CDR3aa: CASRPGLARTGELFF

abundance: NA
d_gene: NA
j_gene: TRBJ2-4
v_gene: TRBV10-2
CDR3nt: TGCGCCAGCAGTCTGACAGGCCCTTTTAACATTCAGTACTTC
CDR3aa: CASSLTGPFNIQYF

abundance: NA
d_gene: NA
j_gene: TRBJ1-4
v_gene: TRBV5-1
CDR3nt: TGCGCCAGCAGCTTGGCCGCGGGGCTTGCAACTAATGAAAAACTGTTTTTT
CDR3aa: CASSLAAGLATNEKLFF

abundance: few
d_gene: TRBD2
j_gene: TRBJ2-1
v_gene: TRBV29-1
CDR3nt: TGCAGCGTTGACTCAAGGGGGACTAGTTTCGACAATGAGCAGTTCTTC
CDR3aa: CSVDSRGTSFDNEQFF

abundance: NA
d_gene: TRBD2
j_gene: TRBJ2-3
v_gene: TRBV4-2
CDR3nt: TGTGCCAGCAGCCAAGAGGTTAGACTAGCGGGGTACACAGATACGCAGTATTTT
CDR3aa: CASSQEVRLAGYTDTQYF

abundance: NA
d_gene: NA
j_gene: TRBJ1-5
v_gene: TRBV28
CDR3nt: TGTGCCAGCAGCTCGGACACCTCCTATAGCAATCAGCCCCAGCATTTT
CDR3aa: CASSSDTSYSNQPQHF

abundance: once
d_gene: TRBD1
j_gene: TRBJ1-2
v_gene: TRBV19
CDR3nt: TGTGCCAGTAGTATTGGCAGGGGGCTACGAGGCTACACCTTC
CDR3aa: CASSIGRGLRGYTF

abundance: NA
d_gene: NA
j_gene: TRBJ2-3
v_gene: TRBV9
CDR3nt: TGTGCCAGCAGTCTAGGGGGAAAAAGTACAGATACGCAGTATTTT
CDR3aa: CASSLGGKSTDTQYF

abundance: NA
d_gene: TRBD1
j_gene: TRBJ1-6
v_gene: TRBV27
CDR3nt: TGTGCCACAAGCCTAGACAGGGGGCGAAGTTCACCCCTCCACTTT
CDR3aa: CATSLDRGRSSPLHF

abundance: NA
d_gene: NA
j_gene: TRBJ1-5
v_gene: TRBV19
CDR3nt: TGTGCCAGTAGTATAGCTAGCAGGGGTCAGCCCCAGCATTTT
CDR3aa: CASSIASRGQPQHF

abundance: NA
d_gene: TRBD2
j_gene: TRBJ2-3
v_gene: TRBV5-1
CDR3nt: TGCGCCAGCAGCTTGGGACTAGCGGGAGTAGCGGAAGATACGCAGTATTTT
CDR3aa: CASSLGLAGVAEDTQYF

abundance: NA
d_gene: TRBD2
j_gene: TRBJ2-1
v_gene: TRBV11-2
CDR3nt: TGTGCCAGCAGCTTAACCCGATCTGCGGGGGGGCAGGTTGAGCAGTTCTTC
CDR3aa: CASSLTRSAGGQVEQFF

abundance: NA
d_gene: TRBD2
j_gene: TRBJ2-1
v_gene: TRBV11-2
CDR3nt: TGTGCCAGCAGCTCACTAGCGGGGGGGCTGGGTGAGCAGTTCTTC
CDR3aa: CASSSLAGGLGEQFF

abundance: NA
d_gene: NA
j_gene: TRBJ1-1
v_gene: TRBV5-5
CDR3nt: TGTGCCAGCAGCTTGGGACCGACAGTAAAGAACACTGAAGCTTTCTTT
CDR3aa: CASSLGPTVKNTEAFF

abundance: NA
d_gene: TRBD1
j_gene: TRBJ2-7
v_gene: TRBV10-3
CDR3nt: TGTGCCATCCGGGACAGTCTCCACGAGCAGTACTTC
CDR3aa: CAIRDSLHEQYF

abundance: NA
d_gene: TRBD2
j_gene: TRBJ2-1
v_gene: TRBV29-1
CDR3nt: TGCAGCGTTGAGGGGACTAGCGGATCCAATGAGCAGTTCTTC
CDR3aa: CSVEGTSGSNEQFF

abundance: NA
d_gene: TRBD1
j_gene: TRBJ2-1
v_gene: TRBV9
CDR3nt: TGTGCCAGCAGCGTAGGACAGGGTAAAACTGACAATGAGCAGTTCTTC
CDR3aa: CASSVGQGKTDNEQFF

abundance: NA
d_gene: NA
j_gene: TRBJ2-3
v_gene: TRBV28
CDR3nt: TGTGCCAGCAGTTGGGGCAGGGGACCCACAGATACGCAGTATTTT
CDR3aa: CASSWGRGPTDTQYF

abundance: NA
d_gene: NA
j_gene: TRBJ2-3
v_gene: TRBV11-2
CDR3nt: TGTGCCAGCAGCCACTTGACACTCACAGATACGCAGTATTTT
CDR3aa: CASSHLTLTDTQYF

abundance: NA
d_gene: TRBD1
j_gene: TRBJ1-2
v_gene: TRBV27
CDR3nt: TGTGCCAGCCGAGGGGGCTTAACCGGCTATGGCTACACCTTC
CDR3aa: CASRGGLTGYGYTF

abundance: once
d_gene: NA
j_gene: TRBJ2-7
v_gene: TRBV6-5
CDR3nt: TGTGCCAGCAGTTCTCAGGGTCATGGGCAGTACTTC
CDR3aa: CASSSQGHGQYF

abundance: NA
d_gene: TRBD1
j_gene: TRBJ2-5
v_gene: TRBV7-7
CDR3nt: TGTGCCAGCAGCTTAGGGACAGGGATACTAGAGACCCAGTACTTC
CDR3aa: CASSLGTGILETQYF

abundance: once
d_gene: TRBD2
j_gene: TRBJ2-3
v_gene: TRBV7-3
CDR3nt: TGTGCCAGCAGCCCCGGACTAGCAGCAGATACGCAGTATTTT
CDR3aa: CASSPGLAADTQYF

abundance: NA
d_gene: TRBD1
j_gene: TRBJ1-1
v_gene: TRBV11-2
CDR3nt: TGTGCCAGCAGCTTTGGGACAGGGGCGGGCACTGAAGCTTTCTTT
CDR3aa: CASSFGTGAGTEAFF

abundance: NA
d_gene: NA
j_gene: TRBJ2-3
v_gene: TRBV6-1
CDR3nt: TGTGCCAGCAGTGTGACAGGCCAGGACACAGATACGCAGTATTTT
CDR3aa: CASSVTGQDTDTQYF

abundance: once
d_gene: NA
j_gene: TRBJ2-2
v_gene: TRBV5-5
CDR3nt: TGTGCCAGCAGCTTGGTAGGGACAACTAACACCGGGGAGCTGTTTTTT
CDR3aa: CASSLVGTTNTGELFF

abundance: NA
d_gene: NA
j_gene: TRBJ2-7
v_gene: TRBV5-8
CDR3nt: TGTGCCAGCAGCTTCTTGTTCTCTTGGGGAGTCTCCTACGAGCAGTACTTC
CDR3aa: CASSFLFSWGVSYEQYF

abundance: once
d_gene: TRBD1
j_gene: TRBJ1-5
v_gene: TRBV19
CDR3nt: TGTGCCAGTGGACGGGACAGATGGAATAGCAATCAGCCCCAGCATTTT
CDR3aa: CASGRDRWNSNQPQHF

abundance: NA
d_gene: NA
j_gene: TRBJ1-3
v_gene: TRBV7-8
CDR3nt: TGTGCCAGCAGCTTAGCGAGAAAGGGGAGGCCCTCTGGAAACACCATATATTTT
CDR3aa: CASSLARKGRPSGNTIYF

abundance: NA
d_gene: TRBD2
j_gene: TRBJ2-4
v_gene: TRBV27
CDR3nt: TGTGCCAGCAGTTTAAGGACTAGCGGCCCAAACATTCAGTACTTC
CDR3aa: CASSLRTSGPNIQYF

abundance: NA
d_gene: NA
j_gene: TRBJ2-5
v_gene: TRBV6-5
CDR3nt: TGTGCCAGCAGTTACAATGGGGCATCGGAGACCCAGTACTTC
CDR3aa: CASSYNGASETQYF

abundance: NA
d_gene: NA
j_gene: TRBJ1-6
v_gene: TRBV7-6
CDR3nt: TGTGCCAGCAGCTTAGTGGAGAGTTCACCCCTCCACTTT
CDR3aa: CASSLVESSPLHF

abundance: NA
d_gene: NA
j_gene: TRBJ1-1
v_gene: TRBV28
CDR3nt: TGTGCCAGCCGGTCGGGGGGAGAGGGGAACACTGAAGCTTTCTTT
CDR3aa: CASRSGGEGNTEAFF

abundance: NA
d_gene: NA
j_gene: TRBJ2-3
v_gene: TRBV7-3
CDR3nt: TGTGCCAGCAGCTTAGGGCTAGGGGCAGATACGCAGTATTTT
CDR3aa: CASSLGLGADTQYF

abundance: NA
d_gene: TRBD2
j_gene: TRBJ2-7
v_gene: TRBV6-1
CDR3nt: TGTGCCAGCAGTATTAGCGGGGGGCGGGACTTC
CDR3aa: CASSISGGRDF

abundance: NA
d_gene: NA
j_gene: TRBJ1-1
v_gene: TRBV7-9
CDR3nt: TGTGCCAGCAGCTTAGCTTCCGGCACTGAAGCTTTCTTT
CDR3aa: CASSLASGTEAFF

abundance: NA
d_gene: TRBD1
j_gene: TRBJ2-6
v_gene: TRBV5-4
CDR3nt: TGTGCCAGCAGCTTGGTGGCAGGGGGCGCTGGGGCCAACGTCCTGACTTTC
CDR3aa: CASSLVAGGAGANVLTF

abundance: NA
d_gene: TRBD1
j_gene: TRBJ1-1
v_gene: TRBV9
CDR3nt: TGTGCCAGCAGCGAAGGACAGGGTTGGAACACTGAAGCTTTCTTT
CDR3aa: CASSEGQGWNTEAFF

abundance: NA
d_gene: NA
j_gene: TRBJ2-2
v_gene: TRBV14
CDR3nt: TGTGCCAGCAGCCGGGGGGTCCGGGGCCTTACTACCGGGGAGCTGTTTTTT
CDR3aa: CASSRGVRGLTTGELFF

abundance: NA
d_gene: TRBD1
j_gene: TRBJ2-2
v_gene: TRBV18
CDR3nt: TGTGCCAGCTCACCACGACAGGGCACTCACACCGGGGAGCTGTTTTTT
CDR3aa: CASSPRQGTHTGELFF

abundance: NA
d_gene: TRBD1
j_gene: TRBJ2-3
v_gene: TRBV5-1
CDR3nt: TGCGCCAGCAGCCGGGACAGGGTGGATACGCAGTATTTT
CDR3aa: CASSRDRVDTQYF

abundance: NA
d_gene: NA
j_gene: TRBJ1-1
v_gene: TRBV18
CDR3nt: TGTGCCAGCTCACCACTGGGGGGGGCCACTGAAGCTTTCTTT
CDR3aa: CASSPLGGATEAFF

abundance: NA
d_gene: NA
j_gene: TRBJ1-2
v_gene: TRBV7-9
CDR3nt: TGTGCCAGCAGCCCAGAGACATCTAACTATGGCTACACCTTC
CDR3aa: CASSPETSNYGYTF

abundance: NA
d_gene: NA
j_gene: TRBJ2-6
v_gene: TRBV6-1
CDR3nt: TGTGCCAGCAGTGAAGGAAGAGTTGGGGCCAACGTCCTGACTTTC
CDR3aa: CASSEGRVGANVLTF

abundance: few
d_gene: NA
j_gene: TRBJ2-1
v_gene: TRBV5-8
CDR3nt: TGTGCCAGCAGCTCCTACTCCCTTCGGACTCGGGAGCAGTTCTTC
CDR3aa: CASSSYSLRTREQFF

abundance: NA
d_gene: TRBD1
j_gene: TRBJ1-1
v_gene: TRBV18
CDR3nt: TGTGCCAGCGAGTTACAGGGGTGGGGGAACACTGAAGCTTTCTTT
CDR3aa: CASELQGWGNTEAFF

abundance: NA
d_gene: NA
j_gene: TRBJ2-3
v_gene: TRBV28
CDR3nt: TGTGCCAGCAGTTGGGGGACGGGGAGGGATACGCAGTATTTT
CDR3aa: CASSWGTGRDTQYF

abundance: NA
d_gene: TRBD1
j_gene: TRBJ2-7
v_gene: TRBV7-2
CDR3nt: TGTGCCAGCAGTTATGACAGGGTTTACGAGCAGTACTTC
CDR3aa: CASSYDRVYEQYF

abundance: NA
d_gene: TRBD2
j_gene: TRBJ2-7
v_gene: TRBV30
CDR3nt: TGTGCCTGGAGTAGAGGGAGGGGACTGATGGGGAAGCAGTACTTC
CDR3aa: CAWSRGRGLMGKQYF

abundance: NA
d_gene: NA
j_gene: TRBJ2-7
v_gene: TRBV28
CDR3nt: TGTGCCAGCAGTTTTACGAGCTCCTACGAGCAGTACTTC
CDR3aa: CASSFTSSYEQYF

abundance: NA
d_gene: NA
j_gene: TRBJ1-1
v_gene: TRBV30
CDR3nt: TGTGCCTGGAGTGGCGCGGGAGGGACTGAAGCTTTCTTT
CDR3aa: CAWSGAGGTEAFF